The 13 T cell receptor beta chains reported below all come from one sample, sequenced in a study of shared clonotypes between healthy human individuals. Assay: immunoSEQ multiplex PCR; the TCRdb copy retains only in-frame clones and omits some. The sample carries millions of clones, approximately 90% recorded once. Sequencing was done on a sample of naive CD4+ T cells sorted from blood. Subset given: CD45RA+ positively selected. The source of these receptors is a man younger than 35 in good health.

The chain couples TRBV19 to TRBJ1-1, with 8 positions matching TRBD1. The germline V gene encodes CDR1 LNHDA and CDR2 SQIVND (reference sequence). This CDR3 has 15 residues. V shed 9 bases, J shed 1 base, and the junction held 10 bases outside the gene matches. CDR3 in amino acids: CASVTGDRRNTEAFF. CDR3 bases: TGTGCCAGCGTTACCGGGGACAGGAGGAACACTGAAGCTTTCTTT.

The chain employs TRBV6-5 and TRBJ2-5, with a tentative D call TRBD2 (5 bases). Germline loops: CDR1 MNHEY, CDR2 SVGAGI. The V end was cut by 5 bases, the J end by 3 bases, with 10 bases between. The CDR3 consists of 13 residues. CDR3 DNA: TGTGCCAGCAGTCGGACTGGGAAAGAGACCCAGTACTTC. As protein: CASSRTGKETQYF.

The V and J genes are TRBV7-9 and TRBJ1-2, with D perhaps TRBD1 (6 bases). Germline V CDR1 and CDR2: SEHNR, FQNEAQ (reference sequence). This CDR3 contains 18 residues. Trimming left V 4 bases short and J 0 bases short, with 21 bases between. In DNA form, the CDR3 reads TGTGCCAGCAGCTCGCAATACAGGGATTCGTCCCCTAACTATGGCTACACCTTC. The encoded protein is CASSSQYRDSSPNYGYTF. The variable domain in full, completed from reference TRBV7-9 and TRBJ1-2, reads DTGVSQNPRHKITKRGQNVTFRCDPISEHNRLYWYRQTLGQGPEFLTYFQNEAQLEKSRLLSDRFSAERPKGSFSTLEIQRTEQGDSAMYLCASSSQYRDSSPNYGYTFGSGTRLTVV.

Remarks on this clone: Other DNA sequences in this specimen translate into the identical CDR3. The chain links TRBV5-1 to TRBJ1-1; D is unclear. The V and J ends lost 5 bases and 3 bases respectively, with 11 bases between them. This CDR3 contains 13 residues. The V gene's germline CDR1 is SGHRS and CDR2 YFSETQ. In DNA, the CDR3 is TGCGCCAGCAGACCCGACGGCTACACTGAAGCTTTCTTT. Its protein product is CASRPDGYTEAFF. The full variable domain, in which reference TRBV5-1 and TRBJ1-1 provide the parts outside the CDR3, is KAGVTQTPRYLIKTRGQQVTLSCSPISGHRSVSWYQQTPGQGLQFLFEYFSETQRNKGNFPGRFSGRQFSNSRSEMNVSTLELGDSALYLCASRPDGYTEAFFGQGTRLTVV.

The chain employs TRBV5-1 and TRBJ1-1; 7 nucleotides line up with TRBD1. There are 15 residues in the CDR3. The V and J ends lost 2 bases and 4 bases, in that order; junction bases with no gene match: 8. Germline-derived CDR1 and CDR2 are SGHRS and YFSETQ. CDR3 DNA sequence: TGCGCCAGCAGCTTTACAGGGGATGGAACCACTGAAGCTTTCTTT. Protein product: CASSFTGDGTTEAFF.

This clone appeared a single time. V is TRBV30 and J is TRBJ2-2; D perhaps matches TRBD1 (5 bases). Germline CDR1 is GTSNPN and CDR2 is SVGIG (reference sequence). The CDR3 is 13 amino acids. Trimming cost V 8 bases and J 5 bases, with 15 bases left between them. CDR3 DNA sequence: TGTGCCCGCCGGCAGGGCCGAACCGGGGAGCTGTTTTTT. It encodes CARRQGRTGELFF.

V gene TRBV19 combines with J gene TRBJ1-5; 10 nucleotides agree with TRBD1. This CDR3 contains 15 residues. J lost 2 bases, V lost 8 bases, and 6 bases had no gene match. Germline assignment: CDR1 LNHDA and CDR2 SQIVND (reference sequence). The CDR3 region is CASLGGTGGNQPQHF. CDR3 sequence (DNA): TGTGCCAGTCTAGGGGGGACAGGGGGCAATCAGCCCCAGCATTTT.

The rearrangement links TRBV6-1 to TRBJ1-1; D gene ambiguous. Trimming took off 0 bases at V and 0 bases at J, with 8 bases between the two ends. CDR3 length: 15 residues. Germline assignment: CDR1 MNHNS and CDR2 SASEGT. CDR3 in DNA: TGTGCCAGCAGTGAAGCAACGGGAGTGAACACTGAAGCTTTCTTT. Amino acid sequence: CASSEATGVNTEAFF.

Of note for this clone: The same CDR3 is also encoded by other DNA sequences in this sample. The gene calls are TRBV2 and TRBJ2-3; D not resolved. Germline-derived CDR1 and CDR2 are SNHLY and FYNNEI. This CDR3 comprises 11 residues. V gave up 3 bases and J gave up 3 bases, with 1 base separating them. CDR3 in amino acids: CASSDTDTQYF. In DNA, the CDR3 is TGTGCCAGCAGTGATACAGATACGCAGTATTTT.

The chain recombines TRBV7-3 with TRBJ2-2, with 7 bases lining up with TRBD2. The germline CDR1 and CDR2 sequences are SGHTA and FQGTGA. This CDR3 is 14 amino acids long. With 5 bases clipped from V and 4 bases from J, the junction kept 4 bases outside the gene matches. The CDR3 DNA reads TGTGCCAGCAGCGCAGCGGGGTCCACCGGGGAGCTGTTTTTT. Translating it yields CASSAAGSTGELFF.

The CDR3 region is CASSLESLNEKLFF. CDR3 DNA: TGTGCCAGCAGTTTGGAGAGTCTGAATGAAAAACTGTTTTTT. The chain combines TRBV28 with TRBJ1-4; D gene ambiguous. CDR3 length equals 14 residues. Trimming removed 3 bases at V and 5 bases at J, with 10 bases between. CDR1 and CDR2 from the germline V gene are MDHEN and SYDVKM.

The CDR3 loop reads CASSLVPWGNEKLFF. Here the CDR3 DNA reads TGCGCCAGCAGCTTGGTTCCGTGGGGTAATGAAAAACTGTTTTTT. The chain employs TRBV5-1 and TRBJ1-4; D not resolved. Trimming stripped 0 bases from V and 4 bases from J, with 10 bases between. The CDR3 runs 15 residues. The germline gives CDR1 SGHRS, CDR2 YFSETQ.

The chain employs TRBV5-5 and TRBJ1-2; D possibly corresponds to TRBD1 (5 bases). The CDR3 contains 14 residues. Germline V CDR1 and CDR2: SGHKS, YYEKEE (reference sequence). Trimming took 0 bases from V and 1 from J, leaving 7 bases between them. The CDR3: CASSLADNNYGYTF. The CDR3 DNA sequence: TGTGCCAGCAGCTTGGCGGACAATAACTATGGCTACACCTTC.